This is a list of T cell receptor beta chains from one sample in a study of T cell changes during pregnancy in multiple sclerosis. Profiled with immunoSEQ multiplex PCR; TCRdb holds only in-frame clones, not every one. This sample has around 34,000 clones, with 90% found just once. The sequences come from CD4+ T cells from peripheral blood mononuclear cells, collected in the second trimester of pregnancy. These receptors originate from a female donor with multiple sclerosis, enrolled in a pregnancy study. The CDR3 runs from the conserved cysteine through the conserved F or W. The D gene is left open where the match is weak. Rows give clone size only sometimes, using once, few, many, or a class for an expanded clone.

abundance: few
d_gene: TRBD1
j_gene: TRBJ1-4
v_gene: TRBV5-1
CDR3nt: TGCGCCAGCAGCTACTCCGGGACAGGTGAAAAACTGTTTTTT
CDR3aa: CASSYSGTGEKLFF

abundance: once
d_gene: -
j_gene: TRBJ2-1
v_gene: TRBV4-3
CDR3nt: TGCGCCAGCAGCCGTACGCAGGATGAGCAGTTCTTC
CDR3aa: CASSRTQDEQFF

abundance: once
d_gene: -
j_gene: TRBJ2-1
v_gene: TRBV5-1
CDR3nt: TGCGCCAGCAGCTTGGCCGGGTCGGGGGAGCAGTTCTTC
CDR3aa: CASSLAGSGEQFF

abundance: once
d_gene: -
j_gene: TRBJ1-5
v_gene: TRBV7-2
CDR3nt: TGTGCCAGCAGCTTACGAGGGAATCAGCCCCAGCATTTT
CDR3aa: CASSLRGNQPQHF

abundance: -
d_gene: TRBD2
j_gene: TRBJ2-1
v_gene: TRBV5-4
CDR3nt: TGTGCCAGCAGCTCCCGACTAGCGGGAAACGAGCAGTTCTTC
CDR3aa: CASSSRLAGNEQFF

abundance: -
d_gene: -
j_gene: TRBJ2-7
v_gene: TRBV28
CDR3nt: TGTGCCAGCAGCCCTCACCGCCTTGACAGAACCTACGAGCAGTACTTC
CDR3aa: CASSPHRLDRTYEQYF

abundance: -
d_gene: TRBD2
j_gene: TRBJ2-7
v_gene: TRBV7-2
CDR3nt: TGTGCCAGCAGCCCCCTCTTACTAGCGGGGGCGTCCTACGAGCAGTACTTC
CDR3aa: CASSPLLLAGASYEQYF

abundance: -
d_gene: -
j_gene: TRBJ2-7
v_gene: TRBV7-8
CDR3nt: TGTGCCAGCAGCTTAGAGGGGATTCTCTCCTACGAGCAGTACTTC
CDR3aa: CASSLEGILSYEQYF

abundance: -
d_gene: TRBD1
j_gene: TRBJ2-7
v_gene: TRBV5-6
CDR3nt: TGTGCCAGCAGCTCTACAGGACAGGGCTACGAGCAGTACTTC
CDR3aa: CASSSTGQGYEQYF

abundance: -
d_gene: -
j_gene: TRBJ1-5
v_gene: TRBV7-2
CDR3nt: TGTGCCAGCAGCTTAGGGGACACTTATCAGCCCCAGCATTTT
CDR3aa: CASSLGDTYQPQHF

abundance: -
d_gene: TRBD2
j_gene: TRBJ2-4
v_gene: TRBV6-1
CDR3nt: TGTGCCAGCAGTGTAGCGGGGCAAGGCCACATTCAGTACTTC
CDR3aa: CASSVAGQGHIQYF

abundance: -
d_gene: TRBD2
j_gene: TRBJ2-3
v_gene: TRBV10-3
CDR3nt: TGTGCCGCCCGGGAGGGACCCAATTCAGATACGCAGTATTTT
CDR3aa: CAAREGPNSDTQYF

abundance: once
d_gene: TRBD2
j_gene: TRBJ2-7
v_gene: TRBV7-3
CDR3nt: TGTGCCAGCAGCCTTCGTAGTTTAGCGGGACGCGGTCGGGGCGAGCAGTACTTC
CDR3aa: CASSLRSLAGRGRGEQYF

abundance: -
d_gene: TRBD2
j_gene: TRBJ2-1
v_gene: TRBV2
CDR3nt: TGTGCCAGCAGCCACGGACTAGCGAACAATGAGCAGTTCTTC
CDR3aa: CASSHGLANNEQFF

abundance: -
d_gene: TRBD2
j_gene: TRBJ2-1
v_gene: TRBV10-1
CDR3nt: TGCGCCAGCAGCGTGCAGCGGGAGCCGCGCAATGAGCAGTTCTTC
CDR3aa: CASSVQREPRNEQFF